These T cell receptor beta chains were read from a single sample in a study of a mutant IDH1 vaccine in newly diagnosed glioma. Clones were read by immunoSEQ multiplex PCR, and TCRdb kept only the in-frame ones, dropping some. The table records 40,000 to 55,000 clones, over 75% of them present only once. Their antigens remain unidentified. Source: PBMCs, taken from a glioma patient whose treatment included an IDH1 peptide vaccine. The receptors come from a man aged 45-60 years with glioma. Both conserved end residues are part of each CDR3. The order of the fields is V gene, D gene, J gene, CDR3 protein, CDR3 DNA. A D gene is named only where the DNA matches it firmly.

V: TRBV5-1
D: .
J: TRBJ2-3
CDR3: CASSRGGGADTQYF
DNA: TGCGCCAGCAGCCGAGGGGGAGGGGCAGATACGCAGTATTTT

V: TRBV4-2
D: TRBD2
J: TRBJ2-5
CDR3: CASSQHPSGLAGETQYF
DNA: TGTGCCAGCAGCCAACACCCCTCAGGACTAGCGGGAGAGACCCAGTACTTC

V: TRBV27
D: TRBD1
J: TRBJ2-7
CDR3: CASGTVHEQYF
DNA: TGTGCCAGCGGGACAGTTCACGAGCAGTACTTC

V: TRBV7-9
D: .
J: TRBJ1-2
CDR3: CASSRGDFLYGYTF
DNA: TGTGCCAGCAGCCGTGGGGACTTCCTCTATGGCTACACCTTC

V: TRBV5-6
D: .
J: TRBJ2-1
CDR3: CASSFDSLPYNEQFF
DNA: TGTGCCAGCAGCTTTGACTCACTCCCCTACAATGAGCAGTTCTTC

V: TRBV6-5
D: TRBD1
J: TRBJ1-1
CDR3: CASRYTGTGGEAFF
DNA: TGTGCCAGCAGGTATACCGGGACAGGCGGTGAAGCTTTCTTT

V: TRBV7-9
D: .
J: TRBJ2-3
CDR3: CASSPSRGATTDTQYF
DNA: TGTGCCAGCAGCCCAAGTCGGGGGGCGACCACAGATACGCAGTATTTT

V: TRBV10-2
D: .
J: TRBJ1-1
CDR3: CASRLGSVGTEAFF
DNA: TGCGCCAGCAGGTTGGGGTCGGTGGGTACTGAAGCTTTCTTT

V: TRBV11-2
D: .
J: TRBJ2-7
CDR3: CASSATRGATYEQYF
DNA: TGTGCCAGCAGCGCGACGAGGGGTGCCACCTACGAGCAGTACTTC

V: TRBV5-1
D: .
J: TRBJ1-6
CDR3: CASSLNGVNSPLHF
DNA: TGCGCCAGCAGCTTGAACGGGGTTAATTCACCCCTCCACTTT